This T cell receptor (beta chain) was captured in a study of a mutant IDH1 vaccine in newly diagnosed glioma (dated by TCRdb to about 2021). Broadly, across the study: Of the 25 to 35 treated patients, 62.5% were male and about 40% were female, and a mean age of roughly 40 years was recorded. Prior to enrollment, standard therapy consisting of radiotherapy alone, temozolomide alone, or radiochemotherapy with temozolomide had been administered to patients, with the combination being received by most patients. Peripheral blood was collected at six visits: V03 (baseline), V05, V07, V10, V12 and V13. For exploratory analyses, longitudinal TCRB deep sequencing was carried out in 25 treated patients wherever samples were available.

In the paper's terms, the time point label means: baseline, week 1 (first vaccination visit). The label giving this sample's treatment or condition can be read as: pre-vaccination baseline after standard-of-care therapy. Donors had newly diagnosed WHO grade 3 or 4 IDH1-mutant astrocytomas with loss of nuclear ATRX. The samples were drawn from NOA16, a multicentre, single-arm, open-label phase I trial in Germany that tested a mutant IDH1 peptide vaccine in humans for the first time. Visit V03 blood draws served as the baseline sample for immunogenicity testing. Genomic DNA for TCRB sequencing was extracted from EDTA blood using the DNeasy Blood and Tissue Kit. General conclusions and limits of the study: No apparent relationship was observed between pseudoprogression and alterations in the top peripheral T cell clonotypes detected by TCRB sequencing. Immune responses induced by the vaccine were seen in around 93% of patients across multiple MHC alleles. The authors noted that analyses of patient blood samples could not be reproduced because of sample limitations. Availability determined which PBMC samples were chosen for TCRB deep sequencing.

The library was made by the immunoSEQ multiplex PCR assay. Following the manufacturer's protocol, the hsTCRB Kit was used to amplify rearranged TCR beta chain sequences. TCRB libraries were sequenced on an Illumina MiSeq. The paper's data handling went like this. The proprietary platform of the kit vendor was used for demultiplexing, trimming and gene mapping. Imported from immuneACCESS, the table was reduced by TCRdb to in-frame sequences with V and J called. These copies leave out some clones; in studies compared against another copy, an unresolved V gene accounts for under half, and the cause of the remainder is not known. V and J calls and clone size are those listed in that table; D and trimming were worked out from the DNA. This sample gives some 67,000 clones in total; 83% of them show up just once. In total, the top ten clones hold approximately 4.5% of the sample. On this clone itself: There is no known antigen for this receptor. Base qualities are not at hand, and no much larger clone is one base apart.

CDR1 and CDR2 are drawn from the germline V gene: SGHTA, FQGNSA. Trimming removed 5 bases from V and 1 base from J, leaving 15 bases between the germline ends. The CDR3 holds 15 amino acids from the cysteine to the phenylalanine. CDR3 DNA is the only sequence kept; it has 45 bases, read in frame from the first base. The sequences come from peripheral blood mononuclear cells (PBMCs), collected from a glioma patient treated with radiotherapy, temozolomide or both. The chain was built from TRBV7-2 and TRBJ2-7; confidence is insufficient to name the D gene. This clonotype was sampled from a woman aged 18 to 35 with glioma. Some clones in this sample may be carry-over from other donors' samples. The CDR3 protein is CASSTASSGSYEQYF. The nucleotides are TGTGCCAGCAGCACCGCCTCAAGTGGGTCCTACGAGCAGTACTTC.